A single T cell receptor (beta chain) is shown here with its context. This CDR3 region has 14 residues. Looked up from germline, CDR1 is KGHSH and CDR2 is LQKENI. V dropped 6 bases and J dropped 4 bases, with 14 bases sitting between them. The data were obtained in a study of CD8 T cells in Susac syndrome. An input of roughly 0.5 to 1 ug of RNA was subjected to reverse transcription using random hexamers. In TCRdb, the immunoSEQ multiplex PCR reads were re-called with MiXCR into one record per CDR3 protein. The data show 120,000 or so distinct CDR3 sequences, with about 95% seen just once and approximately 0.1% held by the top ten. Sequencing of TCR beta covered CD8+ and CD4+ T cells obtained from blood.

Sequenced input: CD4+ T cells from PBMCs. This clonotype was sampled from a human donor in good health. V usage is TRBV18 and J usage is TRBJ2-3; weak D call: TRBD1 (6 bases). The CDR3 protein is CASSKGVPADTQYF. CDR3 DNA: TGTGCCAGCTCTAAGGGGGTTCCCGCAGATACGCAGTATTTT.